The present TCR beta chain was sequenced within a study of neoadjuvant nivolumab and ipilimumab in lung cancer. As concerns this clone: Antigen unknown.

Some clones are missing from TCRdb's copy, which holds only in-frame ones; the method was immunoSEQ multiplex PCR. The sample shows 3,300 or so clones, about nine tenths of them seen only once. This CDR3 spans 16 amino acids. The germline gives CDR1 MGHRA, CDR2 YSYEKL. The V gene lost 3 bases and the J gene lost 3 bases, with 15 bases spanning the gap. General study findings and limits: Higher pretherapy blood TCR richness went with higher resected-tumor richness.

The input for sequencing was tumor tissue, taken after neoadjuvant nivolumab, alone or with ipilimumab, at or shortly before surgery. The sequence came from an adult with non-small cell lung cancer. The gene calls are TRBV4-1 and TRBJ2-1; tentative D call: TRBD1 (5 bases). The CDR3 sequence is CASSHEAGFRYNEQFF. Written as DNA, the CDR3 is TGCGCCAGCAGCCATGAAGCAGGGTTTCGCTACAATGAGCAGTTCTTC.